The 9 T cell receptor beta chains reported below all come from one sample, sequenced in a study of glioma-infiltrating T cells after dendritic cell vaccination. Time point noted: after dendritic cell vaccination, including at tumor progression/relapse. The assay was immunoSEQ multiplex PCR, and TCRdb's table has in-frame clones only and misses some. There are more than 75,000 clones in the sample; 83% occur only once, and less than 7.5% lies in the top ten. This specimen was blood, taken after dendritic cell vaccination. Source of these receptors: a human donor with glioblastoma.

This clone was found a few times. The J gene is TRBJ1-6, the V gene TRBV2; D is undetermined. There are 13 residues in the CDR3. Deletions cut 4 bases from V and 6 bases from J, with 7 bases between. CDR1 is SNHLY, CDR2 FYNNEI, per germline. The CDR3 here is CASSVGSNSPLHF. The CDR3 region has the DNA TGTGCCAGCAGTGTTGGCAGTAATTCACCCCTCCACTTT.

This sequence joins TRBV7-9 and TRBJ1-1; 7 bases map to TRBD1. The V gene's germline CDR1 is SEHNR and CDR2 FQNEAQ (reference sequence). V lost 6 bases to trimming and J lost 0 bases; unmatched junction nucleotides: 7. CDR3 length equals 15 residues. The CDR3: CASRGFGTVNTEAFF. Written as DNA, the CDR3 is TGTGCCAGCAGAGGTTTCGGGACAGTGAACACTGAAGCTTTCTTT.

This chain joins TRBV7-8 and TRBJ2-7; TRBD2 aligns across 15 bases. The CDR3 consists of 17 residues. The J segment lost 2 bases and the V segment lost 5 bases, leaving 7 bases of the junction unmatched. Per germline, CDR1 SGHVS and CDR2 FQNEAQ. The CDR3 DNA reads TGTGCCAGCAGCGTAGGGACTAGCGGGGGGTACCCCTACGAGCAGTACTTC. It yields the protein CASSVGTSGGYPYEQYF. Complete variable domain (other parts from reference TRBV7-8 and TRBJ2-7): GAGVSQSPRYKVAKRGQDVALRCDPISGHVSLFWYQQALGQGPEFLTYFQNEAQLDKSGLPSDRFFAERPEGSVSTLKIQRTQQEDSAVYLCASSVGTSGGYPYEQYFGPGTRLTVT.

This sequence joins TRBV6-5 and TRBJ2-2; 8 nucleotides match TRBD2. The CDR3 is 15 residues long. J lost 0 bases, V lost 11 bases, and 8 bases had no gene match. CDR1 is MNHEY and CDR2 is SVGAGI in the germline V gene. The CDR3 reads CACRDSGANTGELFF. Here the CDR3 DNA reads TGTGCCTGCCGCGATAGCGGGGCGAACACCGGGGAGCTGTTTTTT.

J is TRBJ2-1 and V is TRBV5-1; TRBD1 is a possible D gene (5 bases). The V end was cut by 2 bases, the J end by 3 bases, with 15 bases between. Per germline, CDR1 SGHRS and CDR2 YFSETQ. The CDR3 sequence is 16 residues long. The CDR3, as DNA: TGCGCCAGCAGCTTAGGGGCAGCCCCCGTCTACAATGAGCAGTTCTTC. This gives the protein CASSLGAAPVYNEQFF.

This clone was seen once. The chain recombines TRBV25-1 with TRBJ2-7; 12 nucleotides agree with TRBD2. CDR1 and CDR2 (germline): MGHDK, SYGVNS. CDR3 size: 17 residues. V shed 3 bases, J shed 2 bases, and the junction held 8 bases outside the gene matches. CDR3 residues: CASSDGGLAGSPYEQYF. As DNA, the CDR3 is TGTGCCAGCAGTGACGGGGGACTAGCGGGCTCGCCCTACGAGCAGTACTTC.

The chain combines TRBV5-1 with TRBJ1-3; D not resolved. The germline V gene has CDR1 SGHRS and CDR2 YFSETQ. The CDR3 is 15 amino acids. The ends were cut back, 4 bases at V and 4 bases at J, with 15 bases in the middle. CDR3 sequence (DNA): TGCGCCAGCAGCCCCCCCGGGGTGGAGGGAAACACCATATATTTT. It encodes CASSPPGVEGNTIYF.

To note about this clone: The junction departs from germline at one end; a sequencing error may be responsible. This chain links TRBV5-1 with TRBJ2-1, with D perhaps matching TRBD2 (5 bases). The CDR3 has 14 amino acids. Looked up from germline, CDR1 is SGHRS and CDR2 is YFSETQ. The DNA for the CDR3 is TGCGCCAGCACCTTGTGGACTTCCAACAATGAGCAGTTCTTC. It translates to CASTLWTSNNEQFF.

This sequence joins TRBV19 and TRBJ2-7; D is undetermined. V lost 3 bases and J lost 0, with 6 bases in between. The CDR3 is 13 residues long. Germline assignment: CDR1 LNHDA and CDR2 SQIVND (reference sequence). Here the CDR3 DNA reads TGTGCCAGTAGTATCCAGTTCTCCTACGAGCAGTACTTC. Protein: CASSIQFSYEQYF. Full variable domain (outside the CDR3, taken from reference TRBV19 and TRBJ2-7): DGGITQSPKYLFRKEGQNVTLSCEQNLNHDAMYWYRQDPGQGLRLIYYSQIVNDFQKGDIAEGYSVSREKKESFPLTVTSAQKNPTAFYLCASSIQFSYEQYFGPGTRLTVT.